This passage covers 10 T cell receptor beta chains from one sample sequenced in a study of neoadjuvant anti-PD-1 for oral cavity cancer (dated by TCRdb to the early 2020s). Per the publication, the time point label means: after neoadjuvant nivolumab, at surgical resection. The protocol used for the library was the immunoSEQ multiplex PCR assay. TCRdb provides this immuneACCESS table in a form limited to in-frame rearrangements. Some clones are lacking; in checked studies, under half of them reflect an unresolved V gene, and why the rest are absent is not known. This sample gives nearly 15,000 clones in total; about 36% of them show up just once. 39% of the sample goes to the ten largest clones. The source material was tumor tissue, sampled after nivolumab (anti-PD-1) treatment. The receptors shown here come from a person aged 35-80 years with oral cavity squamous cell carcinoma.

V and J are TRBV29-1 and TRBJ1-5, with D possibly TRBD1 on 6 matching bases. The CDR3 is 15 amino acids. Deletions cut 5 bases from V and 2 bases from J, with 16 bases between. Germline V gives CDR1 SQVTM, CDR2 ANQGSEA. The CDR3 is CSVHKQGRGNQPQHF. CDR3 bases: TGCAGCGTTCACAAACAGGGCCGGGGCAATCAGCCCCAGCATTTT.

V and J are TRBV7-8 and TRBJ2-7; the D gene is possibly TRBD2 (6 bases). In germline, CDR1 is SGHVS, CDR2 FQNEAQ. This CDR3 region has 14 residues. The V end lost 2 bases, the J end lost 3 bases, and 11 bases lay between the germline ends. Here the CDR3 DNA reads TGTGCCAGCAGCTTAAGCGGGCACTACTACGAGCAGTACTTC. Translating it yields CASSLSGHYYEQYF. The whole variable domain, remainder taken from reference TRBV7-8 and TRBJ2-7, is GAGVSQSPRYKVAKRGQDVALRCDPISGHVSLFWYQQALGQGPEFLTYFQNEAQLDKSGLPSDRFFAERPEGSVSTLKIQRTQQEDSAVYLCASSLSGHYYEQYFGPGTRLTVT.

The rearrangement links TRBV19 to TRBJ1-1, with 8 bases identical to TRBD1. Germline CDR1 LNHDA, CDR2 SQIVND (reference sequence). J was trimmed by 0 bases and V by 3 bases; bases with no gene match: 9. The CDR3 extends over 17 amino acids. The CDR3 reads CASSIRTGPSMNTEAFF. The DNA of the CDR3 is TGTGCCAGTAGTATTCGGACAGGGCCTTCCATGAACACTGAAGCTTTCTTT.

This clone appeared a few times. V is TRBV5-6 and J is TRBJ1-5; D not certain. V was shortened by 0 bases and J by 3 bases, with 22 bases between the two germline ends. The CDR3 spans 19 residues. CDR1 and CDR2 from the germline V gene are SGHDT and YYEEEE. The CDR3 coding sequence is TGTGCCAGCAGCTTGGCCTGGCAGTCGGGCGGCCCCGTCAATCAGCCCCAGCATTTT. As protein: CASSLAWQSGGPVNQPQHF.

This chain joins TRBV7-3 and TRBJ2-3; 7 bases fit TRBD2. CDR3 length equals 15 residues. Per the germline V gene, CDR1 is SGHTA and CDR2 is FQGTGA. Trimming removed 5 bases from V and 4 bases from J; junction bases left unmatched: 9. Written as DNA, the CDR3 is TGTGCCAGCAGCGTTAGGGCGGGGGTTGCAGATACGCAGTATTTT. Its protein product is CASSVRAGVADTQYF. The whole variable domain, remainder taken from reference TRBV7-3 and TRBJ2-3, is GAGVSQTPSNKVTEKGKYVELRCDPISGHTALYWYRQSLGQGPEFLIYFQGTGAADDSGLPNDRFFAVRPEGSVSTLKIQRTERGDSAVYLCASSVRAGVADTQYFGPGTRLTVL.

The J gene is TRBJ1-1, the V gene TRBV5-1; D unclear. The CDR3 runs 13 residues. Germline V CDR1 and CDR2: SGHRS, YFSETQ. V lost 2 bases, J lost 2 bases, and 7 bases lay in between. The CDR3 coding sequence is TGCGCCAGCAGCTTTCAGGTTAACACTGAAGCTTTCTTT. Protein: CASSFQVNTEAFF.

This chain links TRBV19 with TRBJ2-7; D is perhaps TRBD1 or TRBD2 (5 bases each). V lost 7 bases to trimming and J lost 4 bases, with 14 bases between them. Germline CDR1 reads LNHDA; CDR2 reads SQIVND (reference sequence). CDR3 size: 13 residues. The CDR3 here is CASTPGTGYEQYF. The CDR3 nucleotides read TGTGCCAGTACGCCCGGGACGGGGTACGAGCAGTACTTC.

This clone was seen a handful of times. The chain links TRBV30 to TRBJ1-6; the D gene is possibly TRBD1 (6 bases). The germline V gene has CDR1 GTSNPN and CDR2 SVGIG (reference sequence). The germline V and J ends were trimmed by 3 bases and 5 bases, with 11 bases remaining between them. The CDR3 has 14 amino acids. Here the CDR3 DNA reads TGTGCCTGGAGCGGGGGCTCGGATAATTCACCCCTCCACTTT. This gives the protein CAWSGGSDNSPLHF.

This clone appeared many times. This sequence joins TRBV11-1 and TRBJ2-7, with a weak D call TRBD1 (6 bases). Germline CDR1 SGHAT, CDR2 FQDESV (reference sequence). CDR3 size: 14 residues. Trimming stripped 6 bases from V and 3 bases from J, with 15 bases between. CDR3 coding DNA: TGTGCCAGCAGTAGTACAGGGAACCGCTACGAGCAGTACTTC. Its translation is CASSSTGNRYEQYF.

Only a few counts were recorded for this clone. This chain links TRBV19 with TRBJ2-3; a weak D match, TRBD1 (6 bases). V lost 3 bases and J lost 6, with 13 bases in between. The CDR3 consists of 14 residues. CDR1 and CDR2 from the germline V gene are LNHDA and SQIVND (reference sequence). CDR3 protein: CASSINQGTDTQYF. CDR3 coding DNA: TGTGCCAGTAGTATTAACCAGGGGACGGATACGCAGTATTTT.